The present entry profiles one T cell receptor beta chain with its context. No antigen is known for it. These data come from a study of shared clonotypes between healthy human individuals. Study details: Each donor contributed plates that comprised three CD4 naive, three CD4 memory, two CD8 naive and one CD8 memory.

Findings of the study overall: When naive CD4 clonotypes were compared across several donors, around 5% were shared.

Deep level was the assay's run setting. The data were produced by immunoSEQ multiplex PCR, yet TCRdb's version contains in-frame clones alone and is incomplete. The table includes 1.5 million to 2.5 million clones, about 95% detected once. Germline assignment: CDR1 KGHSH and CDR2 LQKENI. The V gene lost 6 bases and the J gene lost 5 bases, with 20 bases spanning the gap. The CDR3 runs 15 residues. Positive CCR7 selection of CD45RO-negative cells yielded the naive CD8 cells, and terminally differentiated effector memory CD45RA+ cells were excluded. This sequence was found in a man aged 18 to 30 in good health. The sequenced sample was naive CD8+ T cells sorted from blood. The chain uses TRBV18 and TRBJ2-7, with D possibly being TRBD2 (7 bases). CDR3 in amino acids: CASSPRGADSDEQYF. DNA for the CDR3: TGTGCCAGCTCCCCCCGGGGGGCAGATAGCGACGAGCAGTACTTC.